Below are 27 T cell receptor beta chains sequenced from a single sample in a study of PD-1 blockade in mismatch repair-deficient tumors. Using immunoSEQ multiplex PCR, the repertoire was profiled, and TCRdb retains in-frame clones only, with some absent. The profile shows 90,000 to 120,000 clones, 82% of them singletons. The material was peripheral blood, obtained roughly eight months after starting pembrolizumab. These TCRs come from an adult with mismatch repair-deficient cancer.

The chain couples TRBV18 to TRBJ2-1; 7 nucleotides align to TRBD1. This CDR3 region has 17 residues. Germline trimming cut 3 bases from V and 7 bases from J; bases unmatched to any gene: 15. CDR1 and CDR2 (germline): KGHSH, LQKENI. Here the CDR3 reads CASSPNRGTTGTNEQFF. The CDR3 nucleotides read TGTGCCAGCTCACCCAACAGGGGTACAACAGGAACAAATGAGCAGTTCTTC.

The chain couples TRBV11-1 to TRBJ2-1, with D tentatively TRBD1 or TRBD2 (5 bases each). Deletions cut 5 bases from V and 13 bases from J, with 18 bases between. Germline-derived CDR1 and CDR2 are SGHAT and FQDESV (reference sequence). The CDR3 runs to 13 residues. The CDR3 reads CASSASRDGAQFF. The CDR3 DNA sequence: TGTGCCAGCAGCGCGTCCCGGGACGGGGCACAGTTCTTC.

The genes are TRBV5-6 and TRBJ1-1, with 7 bases identical to TRBD1. The CDR3 is 13 amino acids. Germline V gene lookup returns CDR1 SGHDT and CDR2 YYEEEE. The V segment lost 0 bases and the J segment 10 bases; nucleotides outside the gene matches: 6. CDR3 residues: CASSLDRGVVAFF. The CDR3 DNA reads TGTGCCAGCAGCTTGGACAGGGGAGTTGTAGCTTTCTTT.

The chain employs TRBV4-2 and TRBJ2-1, with 10 bases that match TRBD2. Per the germline V gene, CDR1 is LGHNA and CDR2 is YNFKEQ. The CDR3 has 17 amino acids. The ends lost 0 bases at V and 7 bases at J; junction bases unmatched: 9. CDR3 nucleotides: TGTGCCAGCAGCCAAGAGAGAGGTCTAGCGGGAGTGAATGAGCAGTTCTTC. This codes for CASSQERGLAGVNEQFF.

The rearrangement uses TRBV9 and TRBJ2-2; D is undetermined. The CDR3 is 11 amino acids. The V end was cut by 0 bases, the J end by 7 bases, with 1 base between. Germline values: CDR1 SGDLS, CDR2 YYNGEE. CDR3 protein: CASSVGGELFF. For the CDR3, the DNA is TGTGCCAGCAGCGTAGGCGGGGAGCTGTTTTTT.

This clone was recorded once. This sequence joins TRBV19 and TRBJ1-4; D is possibly TRBD1 (5 bases). The germline V gene has CDR1 LNHDA and CDR2 SQIVND (reference sequence). The CDR3 totals 12 residues. V dropped 5 bases and J dropped 8 bases, with 9 bases sitting between them. The CDR3 DNA sequence: TGTGCCAGTAGTTCTGCAGGGGAAAAACTGTTTTTT. Translated, it gives CASSSAGEKLFF.

This sequence joins TRBV19 and TRBJ1-1, with D tentatively TRBD1 (5 bases). Germline assignment: CDR1 LNHDA and CDR2 SQIVND (reference sequence). V lost 7 bases and J lost 3, with 15 bases in between. This CDR3 spans 14 amino acids. The CDR3 loop is CASTSGGSDTEAFF. The CDR3 nucleotides read TGTGCCAGTACCAGTGGGGGGTCAGACACTGAAGCTTTCTTT.

This chain uses TRBV21-1 with TRBJ1-1; the table's D call of TRBD1 was not tested on the DNA. TRBV21-1 is tagged as a pseudogene. The CDR3 has 14 residues. The CDR3 DNA reads TGTGCCAGCAGCAAGCACAGGGGGCACGTTGAAGCTTTCTTT. Protein sequence: CASSKHRGHVEAFF.

The V and J genes are TRBV5-5 and TRBJ2-1; D assignment may be TRBD1 or TRBD2 (6 bases each). The germline gives CDR1 SGHKS, CDR2 YYEKEE (reference sequence). CDR3 length: 15 amino acids. The V gene lost 4 bases and the J gene lost 4 bases, with 15 bases spanning the gap. CDR3 protein: CASSPTGGQYNEQFF. As DNA, the CDR3 is TGTGCCAGCAGCCCCACCGGGGGCCAATACAATGAGCAGTTCTTC.

This chain uses TRBV7-3 with TRBJ2-7; D might be TRBD2 (6 bases). CDR1 is SGHTA and CDR2 is FQGTGA in the germline V gene. The CDR3 is made up of 14 amino acids. Trimming took off 3 bases at V and 3 bases at J, with 12 bases between the two ends. The CDR3 DNA follows: TGTGCCAGCAGCTTGACCGGGACTCACTACGAGCAGTACTTC. It is translated as CASSLTGTHYEQYF.

The J gene is TRBJ2-7, the V gene TRBV5-6, with 7 bases matching TRBD1. V lost 4 bases, J lost 2 bases, and 6 bases stayed unmatched. From germline, CDR1 is SGHDT and CDR2 YYEEEE. There are 14 residues in the CDR3. CDR3 coding DNA: TGTGCCAGCAGCCCCGGGACAGAAACCTACGAGCAGTACTTC. This translates into CASSPGTETYEQYF.

The chain recombines TRBV4-2 with TRBJ1-2; D is uncertain. This CDR3 has 16 amino acids. Germline loops: CDR1 LGHNA, CDR2 YNFKEQ. With 1 base removed from V and 4 bases from J, the gap between germline ends came to 16 bases. The CDR3 region has the DNA TGTGCCAGCAGCCAAGTTTCCGTCCCACGCGGCTATGGCTACACCTTC. Translated: CASSQVSVPRGYGYTF.

The chain joins TRBV5-1 to TRBJ2-5; TRBD2 aligns across 14 bases. V dropped 3 bases and J dropped 4; count of bases not matched to a gene: 5. There are 16 residues in the CDR3. Germline V gene lookup returns CDR1 SGHRS and CDR2 YFSETQ. The DNA for the CDR3 is TGCGCCAGCAGCTGGGGACTAGCGGGAGACGGAGAGACCCAGTACTTC. As protein: CASSWGLAGDGETQYF.

The chain joins TRBV4-3 to TRBJ2-1; 7 nucleotides agree with TRBD2. This CDR3 has 16 residues. In germline, CDR1 is LGHNA, CDR2 YSLEER. J was trimmed by 4 bases and V by 0 bases; bases with no gene match: 6. CDR3 sequence: CASSQDEREVYNEQFF. As DNA, the CDR3 is TGCGCCAGCAGCCAAGATGAACGGGAGGTATACAATGAGCAGTTCTTC.

This clone was found once. This rearrangement joins TRBV6-5 to TRBJ2-7; a weak D match, TRBD2 (6 bases). Germline CDR1 and CDR2: MNHEY and SVGAGI. This CDR3 has 15 amino acids. V was clipped by 2 bases and J by 5 bases, with 16 bases between them. The CDR3 here is CASSYLLASVHEQYF. CDR3 DNA sequence: TGTGCCAGCAGTTACCTGTTGGCTAGCGTCCACGAGCAGTACTTC.

This chain connects TRBV6-5 to TRBJ2-7, with 7 positions matching TRBD1. The V gene end was trimmed by 9 bases and the J gene end by 2 bases; junction bases not matched to a gene: 10. Germline CDR1 and CDR2: MNHEY and SVGAGI. CDR3 length: 14 amino acids. The CDR3 spells CARPHSTGTYEQYF. In DNA form, the CDR3 reads TGTGCCAGGCCACACTCGACAGGGACCTACGAGCAGTACTTC.

This clone has only one observation. The chain is built from TRBV5-5 and TRBJ2-5, with D unresolved. V lost 1 base to trimming and J lost 0 bases, with 13 bases between them. This CDR3 spans 16 amino acids. Looked up from germline, CDR1 is SGHKS and CDR2 is YYEKEE (reference sequence). CDR3 sequence (DNA): TGTGCCAGCAGCTTGTCGTGGGGAATGTACCAAGAGACCCAGTACTTC. Translating gives CASSLSWGMYQETQYF.

The rearrangement links TRBV6-5 to TRBJ1-2; no firm D call. V dropped 4 bases and J dropped 7 bases, with 7 bases sitting between them. Germline lookup yields CDR1 MNHEY and CDR2 SVGAGI. This CDR3 has 11 amino acids. This CDR3 reads CASSWTGGYTF. The DNA of the CDR3 is TGTGCCAGCAGTTGGACGGGTGGCTACACCTTC.

This chain joins TRBV9 and TRBJ2-3; 7 bases fit TRBD2. The CDR3 has 16 residues. With V trimmed by 0 bases and J by 0 bases, 4 bases remained unmatched. The germline V gene encodes CDR1 SGDLS and CDR2 YYNGEE. The CDR3 protein is CASSVGDGRSTDTQYF. As DNA, the CDR3 is TGTGCCAGCAGCGTAGGTGACGGGAGGAGCACAGATACGCAGTATTTT.

The V and J genes are TRBV14 and TRBJ1-3; D unresolved. Between the trimmed V and J ends, which lost 5 bases and 0 bases, there was a span of 8 bases. The germline V gene encodes CDR1 SGHDN and CDR2 FVKESK. The CDR3 runs to 14 residues. The CDR3 bases are TGTGCCAGCAGCGAGACTGTCTCTGGAAACACCATATATTTT. It yields the protein CASSETVSGNTIYF.

This rearrangement joins TRBV7-2 to TRBJ2-5, with 9 bases matching TRBD2. The V segment lost 6 bases and the J segment 1 base; nucleotides outside the gene matches: 12. Germline values: CDR1 SGHTA, CDR2 FQGNSA. The CDR3 is made up of 17 amino acids. CDR3 nucleotides: TGTGCCAGCAGTAAAAGGTTAGCGGGAGTCGGCCAAGAGACCCAGTACTTC. Encoded protein: CASSKRLAGVGQETQYF.

There are a few counts of this clone. This chain uses TRBV18 with TRBJ1-4; maybe TRBD1 (5 bases). The germline V gene has CDR1 KGHSH and CDR2 LQKENI. Trimming cost V 3 bases and J 3 bases, with 11 bases left between them. The length of the CDR3 is 15 residues. Written as DNA, the CDR3 is TGTGCCAGCTCACCTGACATAGGGGCTAATGAAAAACTGTTTTTT. This encodes CASSPDIGANEKLFF.

The rearrangement links TRBV11-2 to TRBJ2-7, with 11 bases identical to TRBD1. The CDR3 has 14 residues. Germline V lookup: CDR1 SGHAT, CDR2 FQNNGV. V shed 5 bases, J shed 3 bases, and the junction held 3 bases outside the gene matches. The CDR3 DNA reads TGTGCCAGCAGCCCGGGGACAGGGGGCTACGAGCAGTACTTC. This encodes CASSPGTGGYEQYF.

This chain links TRBV4-1 with TRBJ2-1; 14 nucleotides line up with TRBD2. Per germline, CDR1 MGHRA and CDR2 YSYEKL. This CDR3 has 19 residues. The ends lost 0 bases at V and 0 bases at J; junction bases unmatched: 4. CDR3: CASSQDRGTSGSSYNEQFF. The DNA for the CDR3 is TGCGCCAGCAGCCAAGACCGGGGGACTAGCGGGAGCTCCTACAATGAGCAGTTCTTC.

The gene calls are TRBV29-1 and TRBJ2-7; TRBD1 is a possible D gene (5 bases). Between the trimmed V and J ends, which lost 1 base and 2 bases, there was a span of 9 bases. This CDR3 comprises 13 residues. Germline V gives CDR1 SQVTM, CDR2 ANQGSEA. CDR3 in amino acids: CSVEVTDPYEQYF. CDR3 coding DNA: TGCAGCGTTGAAGTGACAGACCCCTACGAGCAGTACTTC.

The J gene is TRBJ1-3, the V gene TRBV29-1; 7 nucleotides match TRBD1. Unmatched junction bases numbered 6, after V lost 5 bases and J lost 5 bases. There are 13 residues in the CDR3. Per the germline V gene, CDR1 is SQVTM and CDR2 is ANQGSEA. CDR3 sequence (DNA): TGCAGCGTTCTTGACAGGGATAGAAACACCATATATTTT. Its protein product is CSVLDRDRNTIYF.

The chain combines TRBV29-1 with TRBJ2-3; no clear D gene. Trimming removed 6 bases at V and 2 bases at J, with 18 bases between. There are 15 residues in the CDR3. The germline gives CDR1 SQVTM, CDR2 ANQGSEA. Here the CDR3 DNA reads TGCAGCGTGACGGGCCAGGTCCCGTTCACAGATACGCAGTATTTT. Translating gives CSVTGQVPFTDTQYF.